Given below is one T cell receptor beta chain in context. In the original analysis: Reference gene primer amplification gave nucleated cell count estimates. Generated by immunoSEQ multiplex PCR, the TCRdb table keeps only in-frame clones and is missing some. D and trimming were read from the DNA, whereas the V and J calls and clone size are those reported in that table. The data hold roughly 80,000 clones, with more than 70% observed a single time. This specimen belongs to a study of blood T cell repertoires in COVID-19. As for the study in general: The analysed material was cDNA or gDNA that came from T cells, B-cell-depleted T cells, or PBMCs.

The V end was cut by 0 bases, the J end by 5 bases, with 10 bases between. CDR1 and CDR2 from the germline V gene are SGHTA and FQGNSA. CDR3 length equals 15 residues. This receptor was identified in a man in his sixties with active or convalescent COVID-19. V is TRBV7-2 and J is TRBJ1-4; perhaps TRBD1 as D (5 bases). Sequencing input: peripheral blood. The CDR3 sequence is CASSLAARTNEKLFF. For the CDR3, the DNA is TGTGCCAGCAGCTTAGCTGCCCGGACAAATGAAAAACTGTTTTTT.